The 18 T cell receptor beta chains below come from one sample, sequenced in a study. TCRdb analysed the 5' RACE reads with MiXCR anew, one entry per CDR3 protein. The sample contains around 50,000 distinct CDR3 sequences, 28% of which appear only once. Material: tumor-infiltrating memory CD4+ T cells sorted from the breast tumor. Subset reported: memory CD4+ T cells, CD4+CD45RO+CD25-. These receptors came from a female donor with breast cancer.

The rearrangement joins TRBV4-1 to TRBJ2-3; 14 bases agree with TRBD2. Germline CDR1 is MGHRA and CDR2 is YSYEKL. This CDR3 region has 15 residues. Trimming cost V 4 bases and J 5 bases; bases outside gene matches: 2. CDR3 protein: CASSRLAGGQDTQYF. CDR3 sequence (DNA): TGCGCCAGCAGCCGACTAGCGGGGGGGCAAGATACGCAGTATTTT.

In this sample, this clonotype turned up a few times. The chain carries TRBV6-2 or TRBV6-3 and TRBJ1-2; D is ambiguous. Between the trimmed V and J ends, which lost 3 bases and 8 bases, there was a span of 10 bases. The CDR3 is 12 residues long. The germline V gene has CDR1 MNHEY and CDR2 SVGEGT. CDR3 region: CASSYKEEGYTF. Written as DNA, the CDR3 is TGTGCCAGCAGTTATAAGGAGGAAGGCTACACCTTC.

This clonotype has a handful of counts. The chain couples TRBV29-1 to TRBJ1-5; perhaps TRBD1 as D (5 bases). Germline loops: CDR1 SQVTM, CDR2 ANQGSEA. The V end was cut by 5 bases, the J end by 6 bases, with 17 bases between. The CDR3 is 14 residues long. CDR3 nucleotides: TGCAGCGTTAAGGGGATCGGCGACGGTCAGCCCCAGCATTTT. Translated, it gives CSVKGIGDGQPQHF. Looking up the rest from reference TRBV29-1 and TRBJ1-5 gives the full variable domain: SAVISQKPSRDICQRGTSLTIQCQVDSQVTMMFWYRQQPGQSLTLIATANQGSEATYESGFVIDKFPISRPNLTFSTLTVSNMSPEDSSIYLCSVKGIGDGQPQHFGDGTRLSIL.

This sequence joins TRBV5-1 and TRBJ1-1; 8 positions match TRBD1. The CDR3 runs to 14 residues. Germline V gene sequence: CDR1 SGHRS, CDR2 YFSETQ. J was trimmed by 10 bases and V by 3 bases; bases with no gene match: 11. The CDR3 DNA sequence: TGCGCCAGCAGCTCGACCCGACAGGGGAGTACAGCTTTCTTT. The encoded protein is CASSSTRQGSTAFF.

The gene calls are TRBV2 and TRBJ2-6; D gene uncertain. The V end lost 6 bases, the J end lost 2 bases, and 8 bases lay between the germline ends. The CDR3 runs 14 residues. Looked up from germline, CDR1 is SNHLY and CDR2 is FYNNEI. The CDR3 bases are TGTGCCAGCAGCAATAGCCCTGGGGCCAACGTCCTGACTTTC. Translating gives CASSNSPGANVLTF. Full variable domain (outside the CDR3, taken from reference TRBV2 and TRBJ2-6): EPEVTQTPSHQVTQMGQEVILRCVPISNHLYFYWYRQILGQKVEFLVSFYNNEISEKSEIFDDQFSVERPDGSNFTLKIRSTKLEDSAMYFCASSNSPGANVLTFGAGSRLTVL.

By share of the sample, this clonotype is medium-sized. The chain carries TRBV27 and TRBJ2-1, with 9 bases matching TRBD1. Germline CDR1 reads MNHEY; CDR2 reads SMNVEV (reference sequence). This CDR3 spans 13 amino acids. V lost 10 bases and J lost 6; bases outside the gene matches: 7. CDR3 nucleotides: TGTGCCACTCGACCGGGACAGGGCAATGAGCAGTTCTTC. Encoded protein: CATRPGQGNEQFF.

This clonotype was seen more than once but under ten times. This chain connects TRBV27 to TRBJ2-5, with TRBD1 matching over 10 bases. The CDR3 loop spans 15 amino acids. Germline lookup yields CDR1 MNHEY and CDR2 SMNVEV (reference sequence). J lost 5 bases, V lost 3 bases, and 6 bases had no gene match. CDR3 amino acids: CASSFVDRGRETQYF. CDR3 sequence (DNA): TGTGCCAGCAGTTTTGTTGACAGGGGGCGGGAGACCCAGTACTTC.

J is TRBJ2-6 and V is TRBV6-5, with D unclear. V dropped 2 bases and J dropped 2 bases, with 7 bases sitting between them. This CDR3 has 15 residues. Germline V gives CDR1 MNHEY, CDR2 SVGAGI. CDR3: CASSYLGTGANVLTF. CDR3 DNA: TGTGCCAGCAGTTACCTAGGTACTGGGGCCAACGTCCTGACTTTC.

V usage is TRBV7-9 and J usage is TRBJ1-4; no clear D gene. Germline V lookup: CDR1 SEHNR, CDR2 FQNEAQ (reference sequence). This CDR3 has 12 residues. The V and J ends lost 6 bases and 7 bases respectively, with 9 bases between them. CDR3 sequence reads: CASRPEGEKLFF. The DNA for the CDR3 is TGTGCCAGCAGGCCGGAGGGTGAAAAACTGTTTTTT.

This clonotype was seen repeatedly, ten times or more. The chain has TRBV7-3 and TRBJ2-2; 10 nucleotides agree with TRBD1. CDR1 is SGHTA, CDR2 FQGTGA, per germline. This CDR3 has 16 amino acids. V shed 5 bases and J 5 bases; nucleotides not matched to a gene: 8. The CDR3 is CASSPFGQGGTGELFF. DNA for the CDR3: TGTGCCAGCAGCCCATTTGGACAGGGGGGGACCGGGGAGCTGTTTTTT.

In its sample, this clonotype was seen many times. The chain uses TRBV5-1 and TRBJ2-7; TRBD1 aligns across 7 bases. V lost 4 bases and J lost 1; bases outside the gene matches: 8. Germline assignment: CDR1 SGHRS and CDR2 YFSETQ. The CDR3 is made up of 15 amino acids. The CDR3 region is CASSETGLRSYEQYF. The CDR3, as DNA: TGCGCCAGCAGCGAGACAGGGTTGCGTTCCTACGAGCAGTACTTC.

The V call is TRBV5-1, the J call TRBJ2-5; maybe TRBD1 (6 bases). The CDR3 has 14 amino acids. The germline CDR1 and CDR2 sequences are SGHRS and YFSETQ. Trimming took 0 bases from V and 5 from J, leaving 11 bases between them. CDR3 sequence (DNA): TGCGCCAGCAGCTTGGAGGGACAAGGGGAGACCCAGTACTTC. Amino acids: CASSLEGQGETQYF.

The genes are TRBV7-9 and TRBJ2-7, with D uncertain. Germline V gives CDR1 SEHNR, CDR2 FQNEAQ (reference sequence). CDR3 length equals 11 residues. Trimming pared 8 bases from V and 0 bases from J, leaving 5 bases between. This chain's CDR3 is CASASSYEQYF. The CDR3 bases are TGTGCCAGCGCTAGCTCCTACGAGCAGTACTTC.

The chain joins TRBV4-3 to TRBJ2-3; 10 positions agree with TRBD2. The CDR3 consists of 18 residues. The germline CDR1 and CDR2 sequences are LGHNA and YSLEER. The V gene end was trimmed by 1 base and the J gene end by 3 bases; junction bases not matched to a gene: 10. CDR3 DNA sequence: TGCGCCAGCAGCCAAGTACCCGTAGCGGGAGGAGGAACAGATACGCAGTATTTT. This encodes CASSQVPVAGGGTDTQYF.

This clonotype was counted many times. The chain links TRBV7-2 to TRBJ2-2; no clear D. The V gene lost 2 bases and the J gene lost 0 bases, with 10 bases spanning the gap. Germline V CDR1 and CDR2: SGHTA, FQGNSA. CDR3 length: 16 residues. CDR3 DNA: TGTGCCAGCAGCTTATATTGGGGATCGAACACCGGGGAGCTGTTTTTT. Amino acid sequence: CASSLYWGSNTGELFF.

The V gene is TRBV29-1, the J gene TRBJ2-6, with D possibly TRBD2 on 6 matching bases. This CDR3 spans 17 amino acids. Germline V CDR1 and CDR2: SQVTM, ANQGSEA. The ends were cut back, 4 bases at V and 0 bases at J, with 16 bases in the middle. CDR3 sequence: CSVGLGGFSSGANVLTF. The CDR3 nucleotides are TGCAGCGTTGGTCTCGGGGGATTTAGCTCTGGGGCCAACGTCCTGACTTTC. The complete variable domain, with remaining parts taken from reference TRBV29-1 and TRBJ2-6, reads SAVISQKPSRDICQRGTSLTIQCQVDSQVTMMFWYRQQPGQSLTLIATANQGSEATYESGFVIDKFPISRPNLTFSTLTVSNMSPEDSSIYLCSVGLGGFSSGANVLTFGAGSRLTVL.

This rearrangement joins TRBV6-2 or TRBV6-3 to TRBJ2-6, with 10 bases fitting TRBD1. CDR1 and CDR2 (germline): MNHEY, SVGEGT. There are 18 residues in the CDR3. Trimming removed 6 bases from V and 4 bases from J; junction bases left unmatched: 12. CDR3 in amino acids: CASSPGRDRGSGANVLTF. The CDR3 bases are TGTGCCAGCAGCCCGGGAAGGGACAGGGGTTCCGGGGCCAACGTCCTGACTTTC.

The chain recombines TRBV6-6 with TRBJ2-7; the D is unclear. Germline V gene data show CDR1 as MNHNY and CDR2 as SVGAGI (reference sequence). This CDR3 contains 16 residues. V lost 2 bases and J 2 bases, leaving 16 bases between the germline ends. CDR3 DNA: TGTGCCAGCAGTTACCCCCATCAATCGGGTCCCTACGAGCAGTACTTC. This gives the protein CASSYPHQSGPYEQYF.